Listed below are T cell receptor beta chains from one sample, sequenced in a study of PD-1 blockade in classical Hodgkin lymphoma. Assay: immunoSEQ multiplex PCR; the TCRdb copy retains only in-frame clones and omits some. This sample has more than 30,000 clones; 88% occur once, and the top ten carry 7.7%. Sample: peripheral blood mononuclear cells (PBMCs), taken before the second cycle of nivolumab. The receptors come from a human donor with classical Hodgkin lymphoma. Each CDR3 is given with its conserved first and last residue. D genes are given only for firm matches. Not all rows give a size; the values are once, few, many and, for expanded clones, a class.

size	V	J	length	D	CDR3	DNA
.	TRBV27	TRBJ2-7	8	.	CASREQYF	TGTGCCAGCAGGGAGCAGTACTTC
.	TRBV5-5	TRBJ1-4	15	.	CASSFRLLDNEKLFF	TGTGCCAGCAGCTTTAGGCTATTGGATAATGAAAAACTGTTTTTT
.	TRBV5-1	TRBJ2-7	14	.	CASSLEGRPYEQYF	TGCGCCAGCAGCTTGGAGGGCAGGCCCTACGAGCAGTACTTC
.	TRBV6-1	TRBJ1-2	13	.	CASSDTRRYGYTF	TGTGCCAGCAGTGATACCAGAAGGTATGGCTACACCTTC
.	TRBV30	TRBJ2-3	14	.	CAWSPVASTDTQYF	TGTGCCTGGAGTCCAGTGGCGAGCACAGATACGCAGTATTTT
.	TRBV11-2	TRBJ2-4	13	.	CASRWVGKNIQYF	TGTGCCAGCAGGTGGGTAGGCAAAAACATTCAGTACTTC
.	TRBV5-1	TRBJ2-7	14	TRBD2	CASNLAGGSYEQYF	TGCGCCAGCAACCTAGCGGGAGGGTCCTACGAGCAGTACTTC
.	TRBV30	TRBJ2-7	13	TRBD1	CAWKDRGSREQYF	TGTGCCTGGAAAGACAGGGGTTCGCGCGAGCAGTACTTC
.	TRBV4-1	TRBJ1-5	15	.	CASSQVMGGNEPQHF	TGCGCCAGCAGCCAAGTAATGGGGGGAAACGAGCCCCAGCATTTT
.	TRBV9	TRBJ2-7	16	TRBD2	CASSVGSSGRSYEQYF	TGTGCCAGCAGCGTAGGGTCTAGCGGAAGGTCCTACGAGCAGTACTTC
.	TRBV10-3	TRBJ1-1	13	.	CAVSQVLNTEAFF	TGTGCCGTCTCGCAAGTTTTGAACACTGAAGCTTTCTTT
.	TRBV7-6	TRBJ2-1	16	.	CASSLVAGLIYNEQFF	TGTGCCAGCAGCTTAGTTGCGGGACTTATCTACAATGAGCAGTTCTTC
.	TRBV9	TRBJ2-3	11	.	CASSQSDTQYF	TGTGCCAGCAGCCAAAGTGATACGCAGTATTTT
.	TRBV11-2	TRBJ2-5	13	.	CASSSGTEETQYF	TGTGCCAGCAGCTCCGGGACGGAAGAGACCCAGTACTTC
.	TRBV11-3	TRBJ2-2	15	TRBD2	CASSFPSGSTGELFF	TGTGCCAGCAGCTTCCCTAGCGGGAGTACCGGGGAGCTGTTTTTT
.	TRBV13	TRBJ1-3	15	.	CASSLGHGVGNTIYF	TGTGCCAGCAGCTTAGGCCATGGGGTTGGAAACACCATATATTTT
.	TRBV21-1	TRBJ2-1	15	.	CASSSLRRSGDEQFF	TGTGCCAGCAGCTCTCTTAGAAGGTCTGGGGATGAGCAGTTCTTC
.	TRBV5-1	TRBJ2-3	15	.	CASSFSRGDTDTQYF	TGCGCCAGCAGCTTTAGTAGGGGTGACACAGATACGCAGTATTTT
medium-sized	TRBV5-6	TRBJ1-2	14	TRBD1	CASSYQGAVNGYTF	TGTGCCAGCAGCTATCAGGGGGCGGTAAACGGCTACACCTTC
once	TRBV29-1	TRBJ2-1	15	.	CSVNPGLHSYNEQFF	TGCAGCGTCAATCCGGGACTCCACTCCTACAATGAGCAGTTCTTC
.	TRBV5-1	TRBJ2-2	20	TRBD2	CASSSRLAGEFRTNTGELFF	TGCGCCAGCAGCTCTCGACTAGCGGGAGAATTCCGTACTAACACCGGGGAGCTGTTTTTT
.	TRBV15	TRBJ2-7	19	TRBD2	CATSIPISGRPTRRYEQYF	TGTGCCACCAGCATTCCGATTAGCGGGAGGCCCACCCGAAGATACGAGCAGTACTTC
.	TRBV28	TRBJ2-7	16	TRBD2	CASSSLPLAGVYEQYF	TGTGCCAGCAGTTCCCTTCCACTAGCGGGAGTCTACGAGCAGTACTTC
.	TRBV5-1	TRBJ2-5	15	.	CASSTLGGGGETQYF	TGCGCCAGCAGTACCTTAGGAGGAGGGGGAGAGACCCAGTACTTC
.	TRBV5-1	TRBJ2-2	14	.	CASSPDNTPGELFF	TGCGCCAGCAGCCCGGACAATACCCCCGGGGAGCTGTTTTTT
.	TRBV9	TRBJ2-7	15	.	CASSVLGRDGYEQYF	TGTGCCAGCAGCGTTCTGGGACGGGACGGGTACGAGCAGTACTTC
.	TRBV2	TRBJ2-7	12	TRBD1	CASSYTGAEQYF	TGTGCCAGCAGCTATACAGGGGCCGAGCAGTACTTC
.	TRBV11-2	TRBJ2-1	12	.	CASSNTLNEQFF	TGTGCCAGCAGCAACACCCTAAATGAGCAGTTCTTC
.	TRBV6-4	TRBJ2-3	16	TRBD2	CASSSTSGSMADTQYF	TGTGCCAGCAGTTCGACTAGCGGGAGTATGGCTGATACGCAGTATTTT
.	TRBV18	TRBJ1-1	19	.	CASSPPDGLSTFMNTEAFF	TGTGCCAGCTCACCACCGGATGGCCTATCCACTTTCATGAACACTGAAGCTTTCTTT
.	TRBV5-6	TRBJ1-1	17	.	CASSLAGWREMNTEAFF	TGTGCCAGCAGCTTGGCGGGGTGGAGGGAAATGAACACTGAAGCTTTCTTT
.	TRBV7-6	TRBJ2-1	17	.	CASSQSGVGESYNEQFF	TGTGCCAGCAGCCAATCGGGCGTGGGGGAGTCCTACAATGAGCAGTTCTTC
.	TRBV10-1	TRBJ2-1	17	.	CASSGTGRLKDNNEQFF	TGCGCCAGCAGTGGAACGGGCAGATTAAAGGATAACAATGAGCAGTTCTTC
.	TRBV6-4	TRBJ2-1	15	TRBD2	CASSLRAGGNNEQFF	TGTGCCAGCAGCCTTCGAGCGGGGGGGAACAATGAGCAGTTCTTC
.	TRBV7-9	TRBJ1-2	18	.	CASSLREWTDKINYGYTF	TGTGCCAGCAGCTTAAGGGAGTGGACGGATAAAATTAACTATGGCTACACCTTC
few	TRBV6-6	TRBJ2-2	11	.	CASSFPGELFF	TGTGCCAGCAGTTTCCCCGGGGAGCTGTTTTTT
.	TRBV7-9	TRBJ1-1	15	TRBD1	CASSPHRGLNTEAFF	TGTGCCAGCAGCCCCCACAGGGGACTGAACACTGAAGCTTTCTTT
.	TRBV5-1	TRBJ2-3	15	.	CASTADPLPPDTQYF	TGCGCCAGCACTGCGGACCCGCTCCCCCCAGATACGCAGTATTTT
.	TRBV5-4	TRBJ2-5	15	TRBD2	CASSPTSGRQETQYF	TGTGCCAGCAGCCCGACTAGCGGAAGACAAGAGACCCAGTACTTC
.	TRBV30	TRBJ2-5	11	.	CAWSKEETQYF	TGTGCCTGGAGTAAGGAGGAGACCCAGTACTTC
once	TRBV6-1	TRBJ2-3	12	.	CASKGGTDTQYF	TGTGCCAGCAAGGGCGGCACAGATACGCAGTATTTT
few	TRBV11-2	TRBJ2-5	15	.	CASSPRVEYQETQYF	TGTGCCAGCAGCCCCCGGGTGGAATACCAAGAGACCCAGTACTTC
.	TRBV11-3	TRBJ2-7	15	TRBD1	CASSPRTGGPYEQYF	TGTGCCAGCAGCCCACGGACAGGGGGACCCTACGAGCAGTACTTC
few	TRBV25-1	TRBJ2-1	16	TRBD2	CASSDVAGVIRNEQFF	TGTGCCAGCAGTGATGTAGCGGGAGTCATTCGCAATGAGCAGTTCTTC
.	TRBV7-9	TRBJ1-1	12	.	CASSLAYTEAFF	TGTGCCAGCAGCTTAGCTTACACTGAAGCTTTCTTT
.	TRBV7-2	TRBJ2-1	14	TRBD2	CATPSGRGIYEQFF	TGTGCCACCCCGAGCGGGAGAGGCATATATGAGCAGTTCTTC
.	TRBV5-1	TRBJ2-2	14	TRBD1	CASSPGQGTGELFF	TGCGCCAGCAGCCCGGGACAGGGGACCGGGGAGCTGTTTTTT
.	TRBV6-4	TRBJ2-1	15	TRBD2	CASSPGTSGNNEQFF	TGTGCCAGCAGCCCCGGGACTAGCGGCAACAATGAGCAGTTCTTC
few	TRBV4-1	TRBJ2-5	16	TRBD2	CASSQDPSGRGETQYF	TGCGCCAGCAGCCAAGATCCTAGCGGGAGGGGAGAGACCCAGTACTTC
.	TRBV7-8	TRBJ2-7	14	.	CASSPGRFSYEQYF	TGTGCCAGCAGTCCAGGGCGGTTCTCCTACGAGCAGTACTTC
.	TRBV7-6	TRBJ2-1	15	TRBD2	CASSFSGTSYNEQFF	TGTGCCAGCAGCTTTAGCGGGACCTCCTACAATGAGCAGTTCTTC
.	TRBV14	TRBJ2-7	14	.	CASSQERIRHEQYF	TGTGCCAGCAGCCAAGAGCGGATCCGCCACGAGCAGTACTTC
.	TRBV6-4	TRBJ2-1	14	.	CASSDGPSYNEQFF	TGTGCCAGCAGTGACGGGCCTTCCTACAATGAGCAGTTCTTC
.	TRBV13	TRBJ2-7	16	TRBD2	CASSLRRGGRVYEQYF	TGTGCCAGCAGCTTAAGGCGTGGGGGGAGGGTCTACGAGCAGTACTTC
.	TRBV18	TRBJ1-1	13	.	CASSPQGWTEAFF	TGTGCCAGCTCACCACAGGGTTGGACTGAAGCTTTCTTT